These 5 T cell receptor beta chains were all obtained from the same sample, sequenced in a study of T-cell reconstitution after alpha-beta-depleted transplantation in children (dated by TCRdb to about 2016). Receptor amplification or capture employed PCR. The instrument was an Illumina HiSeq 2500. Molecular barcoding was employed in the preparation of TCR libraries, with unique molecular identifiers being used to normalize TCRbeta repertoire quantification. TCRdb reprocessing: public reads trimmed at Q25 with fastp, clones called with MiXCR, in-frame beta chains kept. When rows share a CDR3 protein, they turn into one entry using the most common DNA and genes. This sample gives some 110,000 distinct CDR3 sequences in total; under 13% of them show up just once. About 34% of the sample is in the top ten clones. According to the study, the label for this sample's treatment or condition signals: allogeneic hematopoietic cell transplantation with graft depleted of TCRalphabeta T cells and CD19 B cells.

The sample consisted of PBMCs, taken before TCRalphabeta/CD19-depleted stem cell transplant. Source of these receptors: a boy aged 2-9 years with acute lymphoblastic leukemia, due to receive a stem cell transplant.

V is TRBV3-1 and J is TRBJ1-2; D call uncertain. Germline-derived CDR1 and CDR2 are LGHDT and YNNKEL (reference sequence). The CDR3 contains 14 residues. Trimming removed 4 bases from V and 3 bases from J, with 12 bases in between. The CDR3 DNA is TGTGCCAGCAGCCGGACGGGCAGCGACTATGGCTACACCTTC. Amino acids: CASSRTGSDYGYTF.

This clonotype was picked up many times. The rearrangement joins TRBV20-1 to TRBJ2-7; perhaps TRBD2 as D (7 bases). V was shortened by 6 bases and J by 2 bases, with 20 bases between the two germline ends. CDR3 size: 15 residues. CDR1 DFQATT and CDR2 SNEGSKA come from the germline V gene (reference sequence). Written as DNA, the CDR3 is TGCAGTGCCCGGGACTACCAGGGGATTACCTACGAGCAGTACTTC. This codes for CSARDYQGITYEQYF.

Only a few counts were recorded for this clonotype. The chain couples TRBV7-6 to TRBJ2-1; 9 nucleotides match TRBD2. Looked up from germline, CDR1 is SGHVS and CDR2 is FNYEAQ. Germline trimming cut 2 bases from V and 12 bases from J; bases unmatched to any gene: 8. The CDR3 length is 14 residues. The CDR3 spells CASSLRRGGGGQFF. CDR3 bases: TGTGCCAGCAGCTTACGGCGGGGGGGCGGGGGGCAGTTCTTC.

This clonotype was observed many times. CDR3: CASSLDVRITGELFF. The CDR3 region has the DNA TGCGCCAGCAGCTTGGATGTTCGGATCACCGGGGAGCTGTTTTTT. The V gene is TRBV5-1, the J gene TRBJ2-2; D not certain. In germline, CDR1 is SGHRS, CDR2 YFSETQ. V dropped 0 bases and J dropped 4 bases, with 10 bases sitting between them. The CDR3 is 15 residues long.

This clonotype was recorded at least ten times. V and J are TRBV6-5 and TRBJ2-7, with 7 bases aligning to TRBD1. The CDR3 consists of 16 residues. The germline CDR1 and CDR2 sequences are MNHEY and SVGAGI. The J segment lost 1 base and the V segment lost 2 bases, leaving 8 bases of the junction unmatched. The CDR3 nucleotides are TGTGCCAGCAGTTACGATAGGACAGGCCCTTCCTACGAGCAGTACTTC. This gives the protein CASSYDRTGPSYEQYF.